The 5 T cell receptor beta chains below all came from one sample that was sequenced in a study of blood T cell repertoires in COVID-19. Repertoires were generated with immunoSEQ multiplex PCR, while TCRdb's copy carries only in-frame clones and drops some. The sample consists of around 230,000 clones, around 85% of them appearing once. Material: peripheral blood. The receptors here all came from a man aged 50 to 60 with COVID-19, enrolled during active disease.

The chain combines TRBV28 with TRBJ1-4; D unresolved. The germline V gene has CDR1 MDHEN and CDR2 SYDVKM. V lost 5 bases to trimming and J lost 16 bases, with 17 bases between them. The CDR3 is 12 amino acids. DNA of the CDR3: TGTGCCAGCAGTCCACTCGATCGGGAGCGGTTTTTT. This sequence encodes CASSPLDRERFF.

In this sample, this clone turned up a few times. The rearrangement uses TRBV18 and TRBJ1-2, with D perhaps TRBD1 (6 bases). The V gene lost 3 bases and the J gene lost 8 bases, with 19 bases spanning the gap. CDR1 KGHSH and CDR2 LQKENI come from the germline V gene. The CDR3 sequence is 15 residues long. CDR3: CASSPGAASLRGYTF. The CDR3 nucleotides are TGTGCCAGCTCACCGGGGGCAGCTTCACTGCGGGGCTACACCTTC. The full variable domain, its missing parts supplied by reference TRBV18 and TRBJ1-2, is NAGVMQNPRHLVRRRGQEARLRCSPMKGHSHVYWYRQLPEEGLKFMVYLQKENIIDESGMPKERFSAEFPKEGPSILRIQQVVRGDSAAYFCASSPGAASLRGYTFGSGTRLTVV.

The genes are TRBV18 and TRBJ1-1; 7 bases fit TRBD1. V trimming: 5 bases; J trimming: 0 bases; junction bases outside the gene matches: 3. Germline lookup yields CDR1 KGHSH and CDR2 LQKENI. The CDR3 length is 14 residues. The CDR3 DNA sequence: TGTGCCAGCTCAACACAGGGGATGAACACTGAAGCTTTCTTT. Translation gives CASSTQGMNTEAFF. Combining the CDR3 with reference TRBV18 and TRBJ1-1 gives the whole variable domain NAGVMQNPRHLVRRRGQEARLRCSPMKGHSHVYWYRQLPEEGLKFMVYLQKENIIDESGMPKERFSAEFPKEGPSILRIQQVVRGDSAAYFCASSTQGMNTEAFFGQGTRLTVV.

The chain combines TRBV7-9 with TRBJ2-3; 10 bases agree with TRBD1. V lost 5 bases and J lost 2; bases outside the gene matches: 4. This CDR3 contains 15 residues. CDR1 SEHNR and CDR2 FQNEAQ come from the germline V gene (reference sequence). CDR3 bases: TGTGCCAGCAGCGGGGGACAGGGGTTCACAGATACGCAGTATTTT. Protein product: CASSGGQGFTDTQYF.

The chain combines TRBV4-2 with TRBJ2-1; D gene uncertain. Trimming took off 0 bases at V and 0 bases at J, with 15 bases between the two ends. Germline loops: CDR1 LGHNA, CDR2 YNFKEQ. CDR3 length: 18 amino acids. The CDR3: CASSQDQVESYSYNEQFF. Here the CDR3 DNA reads TGTGCCAGCAGCCAAGATCAGGTAGAATCTTACTCCTACAATGAGCAGTTCTTC.